This T cell receptor beta chain was captured in a study of Ad26.COV2.S vaccination and SARS-CoV-2 variants. Assay used: immunoSEQ multiplex PCR; TCRdb lists only in-frame clones, some missing. The data show about 350,000 clones, about 91% seen once. Germline CDR1 reads LGHDT; CDR2 reads YNNKEL (reference sequence). This CDR3 spans 16 amino acids. Trimming took off 0 bases at V and 6 bases at J, with 18 bases between the two ends. Specimen: peripheral blood, collected after recovery from COVID-19. V is TRBV3-1 (or the pseudogene TRBV3-2) and J is TRBJ2-7, with D possibly matching TRBD1 (6 bases). The receptor was isolated from a human donor who had recovered from COVID-19. CDR3 in DNA: TGTGCCAGCAGCCAAGATCCAAAGACAGGTTGTCGCGAGCAGTACTTC. The encoded protein is CASSQDPKTGCREQYF.